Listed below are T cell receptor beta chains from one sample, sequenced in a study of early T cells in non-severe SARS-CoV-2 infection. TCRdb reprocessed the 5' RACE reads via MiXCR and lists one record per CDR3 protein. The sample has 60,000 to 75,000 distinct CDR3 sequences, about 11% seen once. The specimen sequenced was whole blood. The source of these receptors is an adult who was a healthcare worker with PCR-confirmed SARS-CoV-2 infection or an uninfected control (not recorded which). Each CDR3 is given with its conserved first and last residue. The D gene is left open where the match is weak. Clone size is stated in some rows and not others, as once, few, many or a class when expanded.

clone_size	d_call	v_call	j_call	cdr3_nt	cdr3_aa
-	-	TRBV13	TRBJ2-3	TGTGCCAGCAGCTTTCAGGGTGGTGTGGCAGATACGCAGTATTTT	CASSFQGGVADTQYF
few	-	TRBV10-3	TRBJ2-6	TGTGCCATCAATGCAGGAGGCTCTGGGGCCAACGTCCTGACTTTC	CAINAGGSGANVLTF
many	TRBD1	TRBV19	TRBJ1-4	TGTGCCAGTAGTAGCCGGACAGGGGGGAATGAAAAACTGTTTTTT	CASSSRTGGNEKLFF
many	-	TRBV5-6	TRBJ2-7	TGTGCCAGCAGCAGTGATGCCGGGCCCCGACCCTACGAGCAGTACTTC	CASSSDAGPRPYEQYF
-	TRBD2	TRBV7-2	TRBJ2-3	TGTGCCAGCAGTTTCGCGGGAGGGCCAGGAACAGATACGCAGTATTTT	CASSFAGGPGTDTQYF
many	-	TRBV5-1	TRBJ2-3	TGCGCCAGCAGCTTACAGGGTAGCACAGATACGCAGTATTTT	CASSLQGSTDTQYF
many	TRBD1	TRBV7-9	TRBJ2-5	TGTGCCAGCAGCGTCGAACAGGGGGAGTACCAAGAGACCCAGTACTTC	CASSVEQGEYQETQYF
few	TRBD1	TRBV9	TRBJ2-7	TGTGCCAGCAGCCGACAGGGCGCCCACGAGCAGTACTTC	CASSRQGAHEQYF
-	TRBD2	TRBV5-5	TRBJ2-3	TGTGCCAGCAGCTTTCTAGCGGTGGGCACAGATACGCAGTATTTT	CASSFLAVGTDTQYF
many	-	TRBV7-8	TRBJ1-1	TGTGCCAGCAGCTTGCCATCGACACAGGAAGCTTTCTTT	CASSLPSTQEAFF
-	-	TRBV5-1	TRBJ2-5	TGCGCCAGCAGCTTGGGGCTCCAAGAGACCCAGTACTTC	CASSLGLQETQYF
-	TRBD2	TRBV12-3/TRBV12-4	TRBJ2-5	TGTGCCAGCAGTTCTGGACCGGGGAGGGAGGAGACCCAGTACTTC	CASSSGPGREETQYF
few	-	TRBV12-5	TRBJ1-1	TGTGCTAGTGGTCCTTCGGGGGGGACTGAAGCTTTCTTT	CASGPSGGTEAFF
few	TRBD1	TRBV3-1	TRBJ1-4	TGTGCCAGCAGCCGGGACAGGGAACGGGGAGGTGAAAAACTGTTTTTT	CASSRDRERGGEKLFF
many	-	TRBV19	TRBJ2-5	TGTGCCACTAGGGAGACCCAGTACTTC	CATRETQYF
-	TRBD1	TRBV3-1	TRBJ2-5	TGTGCCAGCAGCCAACCCCGAGGGACAGCCGCCGGGGAGACCCAGTACTTC	CASSQPRGTAAGETQYF
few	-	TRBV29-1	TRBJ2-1	TGCAGCGTTGGAGGGAATGAGCAGTTCTTC	CSVGGNEQFF
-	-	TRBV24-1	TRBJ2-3	TGTGCCACCAGTGATACCGGGACCTACTCAGATACGCAGTATTTT	CATSDTGTYSDTQYF